This record covers a single TCR beta chain. Its antigen remains unknown. This sample is part of a study of shared clonotypes between healthy human individuals. Notes on the study in general: Sequencing of the sorted subsets was shown by rarefaction to be incomplete despite large depth. The small donor group covered limited genetic and exposure diversity. In contrast to clonotypes shared by all four donors, non-shared clonotypes had lower generation probabilities.

Germline V gene sequence: CDR1 LGHNA, CDR2 YNFKEQ. CDR3 length: 16 residues. V trimming: 4 bases; J trimming: 4 bases; junction bases outside the gene matches: 11. Libraries were prepared by immunoSEQ multiplex PCR; TCRdb keeps only in-frame clonotypes and omits some of them. The sample gives roughly 2.5 million clones, around nine tenths of which show up once; over 0.12% is in the top ten. Both subsets, CD45RA+ naive and CD45RA-negative memory, were split from the CD4+ cells. The TCR originated in a man between 18 and 29 years old in good health. The sample comprised naive CD4+ T cells sorted from blood. The subset denotes: CD45RA+ positively selected. The gene calls are TRBV4-2 and TRBJ1-1, with 8 bases aligning to TRBD1. CDR3 sequence: CASSLGVDRGSTEAFF. The DNA of the CDR3 is TGTGCCAGCAGCCTAGGGGTTGACAGGGGAAGCACTGAAGCTTTCTTT.